A single T cell receptor beta chain is shown here with its context. This sample was taken from a study of memory CD4+ T cells and cytomegalovirus serostatus. Libraries were prepared by immunoSEQ multiplex PCR; TCRdb keeps only in-frame clonotypes and omits some of them. The sample lists 84,000 or so clones, 65% to 85% seen once, with around 0.78% in the top ten. The CDR3 spans 13 residues. CDR1 is GTSNPN and CDR2 is SVGIG in the germline V gene (reference sequence). The V and J ends lost 0 bases and 6 bases respectively, with 8 bases between them. The sort gate was single viable CD3+CD4+CD8-CD45RO+ cells for memory CD4+ T cells. Positive selection with CD4 microbeads enriched total CD4+ T cells.

Sequencing was done on a sample of memory CD4+ T cells from blood. The gene calls are TRBV30 and TRBJ2-2; D unresolved. The receptor comes from an adult in good health and CMV-seronegative. The CDR3 here is CAWSVRSAGELFF. CDR3 in DNA: TGTGCCTGGAGTGTACGGAGCGCCGGGGAGCTGTTTTTT.